This TCR beta chain was retrieved from a study of beta chain features in type 1 diabetes. Expressed TCRB transcripts were sequenced after all isolated RNA was converted to cDNA. Average reads for naive, central memory and regulatory T cell samples were around 4 million. Data came from immunoSEQ multiplex PCR; TCRdb stores just in-frame clones and leaves some out. The sample has 300,000 to 450,000 clones, about 12% seen once. Study-level findings and limits: A closer apparent resemblance between naive, central memory and Treg TCRB repertoires was seen in patients than in healthy donors. Any HLA type influence on TCRB rearrangement was left unresolved here.

With respect to this clone: The antigen remains unidentified.

Naive, central memory, regulatory and stem cell-like memory cells within the CD4+ compartment were sorted using CD45RO/CCR7/CD25/CD127/CD95/CD27. Germline V gives CDR1 SGHDT, CDR2 YYEEEE. This CDR3 has 12 residues. Trimming removed 1 base from V and 9 bases from J, with 8 bases in between. The sequence came from a man aged 18 to 30 in good health. The rearrangement joins TRBV5-6 to TRBJ2-1; no reliable D call. Material for sequencing was naive CD4+ T cells from blood. As DNA, the CDR3 is TGTGCCAGCAGCTTGAACGAGATTGAGCAGTTCTTC. Translating it yields CASSLNEIEQFF.